This section outlines one TCR beta chain sequence together with its context. Antigen specificity is unknown. The sample belongs to a study of CD4 T cells in relation to SARS-CoV-2 and coronaviruses. Turning to the study itself: After roughly 9 days of antigen culture, PBMC TCR beta CDR3s were sequenced.

Here immunoSEQ multiplex PCR was the method, and the copy in TCRdb shows in-frame clones only, minus some. The sample has about 18,000 clones; roughly 80% are singletons. Germline V gene lookup returns CDR1 MDHEN and CDR2 SYDVKM. The CDR3 consists of 14 residues. V lost 8 bases and J lost 0, with 11 bases in between. Unexposed donor CD4+ T cells date from about 2011-2018, before the COVID-19 pandemic. After approximately 10 days of culture, CD4+ T cells were isolated. The genes are TRBV28 and TRBJ1-3; D ambiguous. Sequenced sample: CD4+ T cells from PBMCs, cultured in vitro. The source is a human donor in good health. The CDR3 is CASLEQNSGNTIYF. CDR3 nucleotide sequence: TGTGCCAGCCTTGAACAGAACTCTGGAAACACCATATATTTT.